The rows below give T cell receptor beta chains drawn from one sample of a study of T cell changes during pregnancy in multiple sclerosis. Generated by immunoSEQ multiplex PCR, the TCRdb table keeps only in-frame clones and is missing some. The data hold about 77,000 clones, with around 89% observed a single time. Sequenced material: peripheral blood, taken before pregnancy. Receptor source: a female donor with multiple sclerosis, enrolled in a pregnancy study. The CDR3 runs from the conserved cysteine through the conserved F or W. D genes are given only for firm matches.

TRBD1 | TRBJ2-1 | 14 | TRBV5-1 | CASSSTGANNEQFF
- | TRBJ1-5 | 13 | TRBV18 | CASSPASNQPQHF
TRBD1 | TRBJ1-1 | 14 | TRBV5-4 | CASSKRDRGAEAFF
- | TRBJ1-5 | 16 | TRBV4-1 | CASSQDTGSFNQPQHF
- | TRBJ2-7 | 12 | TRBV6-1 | CASSESGYEQYF
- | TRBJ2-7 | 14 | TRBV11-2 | CASSLGSARGEQYF
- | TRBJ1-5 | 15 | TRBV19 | CASAGYSGGNQPQHF
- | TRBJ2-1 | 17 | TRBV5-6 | CASSLDRVEDTIHEQFF
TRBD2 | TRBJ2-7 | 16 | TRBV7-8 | CASSPFGRGAQYEQYF
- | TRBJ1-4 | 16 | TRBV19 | CASSIWSGKVGEKLFF
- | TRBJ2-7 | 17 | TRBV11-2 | CASSSFPGTPLTYEQYF
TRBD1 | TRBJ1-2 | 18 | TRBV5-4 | CASSWGRDRVSIFYGYTF
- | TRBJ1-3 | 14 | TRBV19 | CASRVQGSGNTIYF
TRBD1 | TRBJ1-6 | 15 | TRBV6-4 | CASSAEGQGRTPLHF
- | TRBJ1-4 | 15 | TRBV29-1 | CSVGAGRQANEKLFF
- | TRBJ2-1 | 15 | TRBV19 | CASNDRGALGNEQFF
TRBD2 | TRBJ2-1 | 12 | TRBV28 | CASSSSGLEQFF